A single sample is the source of the 8 T cell receptor beta chains below, sequenced in a study of response to subunit inactivated influenza vaccine. MiXCR, run by TCRdb on the RT-PCR reads, gives a single entry per CDR3 protein. The data show about 540,000 distinct CDR3 sequences, with roughly 25% seen just once and around 2.8% held by the top ten. These data are also associated with another study on T cells expressing NK-cell markers. Turning to that study: TCR beta libraries carry UMIs added by 5'RACE template switching.

The source was CD4+ T cells sorted from PBMCs, collected 11 to 12 days after vaccination. All receptors derive from a man in his forties or fifties who received an inactivated influenza vaccine.

The V and J genes are TRBV7-9 and TRBJ2-3, with D possibly TRBD2 on 7 matching bases. The CDR3 length is 16 residues. The germline V and J ends were trimmed by 5 bases and 5 bases, with 20 bases remaining between them. In germline, CDR1 is SEHNR, CDR2 FQNEAQ (reference sequence). CDR3 sequence: CASSPLRGARGDTQYF. CDR3 in DNA: TGTGCCAGCAGCCCACTTCGGGGGGCCCGGGGAGATACGCAGTATTTT. Full variable domain (missing parts from reference TRBV7-9 and TRBJ2-3): DTGVSQNPRHKITKRGQNVTFRCDPISEHNRLYWYRQTLGQGPEFLTYFQNEAQLEKSRLLSDRFSAERPKGSFSTLEIQRTEQGDSAMYLCASSPLRGARGDTQYFGPGTRLTVL.

This clonotype was seen only a few times. This chain connects TRBV3-1 to TRBJ2-1; D is perhaps TRBD2 (6 bases). Germline V lookup: CDR1 LGHDT, CDR2 YNNKEL (reference sequence). There are 14 residues in the CDR3. The V end lost 8 bases, the J end lost 9 bases, and 20 bases lay between the germline ends. CDR3 region: CASSEGLNMGEQFF. The CDR3, as DNA: TGTGCCAGCTCCGAGGGACTGAATATGGGTGAGCAGTTCTTC.

This clonotype was seen a handful of times. The chain is built from TRBV4-1 and TRBJ2-5, with 11 bases fitting TRBD1. This CDR3 contains 17 residues. With V trimmed by 1 base and J by 2 bases, 6 bases remained unmatched. The germline V gene encodes CDR1 MGHRA and CDR2 YSYEKL. The DNA for the CDR3 is TGCGCCAGCAGCCAAGCCCGGGACAGGGGGACTCAAGAGACCCAGTACTTC. It yields the protein CASSQARDRGTQETQYF.

This clonotype was seen only a few times. This chain connects TRBV7-2 to TRBJ2-1; either TRBD1 or TRBD2 may supply D (6 bases each). Germline V gene lookup returns CDR1 SGHTA and CDR2 FQGNSA. Deletions cut 1 base from V and 2 bases from J, with 12 bases between. This CDR3 is built from 16 residues. The CDR3 bases are TGTGCCAGCAGCTTAGGAGGAGGGGGTACCTACAATGAGCAGTTCTTC. Translation gives CASSLGGGGTYNEQFF.

The rearrangement uses TRBV20-1 and TRBJ2-5, with D perhaps matching TRBD1 or TRBD2 (5 bases each). Germline V gene sequence: CDR1 DFQATT, CDR2 SNEGSKA (reference sequence). Trimming pared 2 bases from V and 0 bases from J, leaving 13 bases between. This CDR3 is built from 15 residues. Here the CDR3 DNA reads TGCAGTGCTAGACCCCCGGGACCGAACCAAGAGACCCAGTACTTC. This gives the protein CSARPPGPNQETQYF.

The J gene is TRBJ2-7, the V gene TRBV11-2; TRBD2 aligns across 9 bases. The CDR3 sequence is 16 residues long. From germline, CDR1 is SGHAT and CDR2 FQNNGV. V was pared by 3 bases and J by 7 bases, with 13 bases of the junction left unmatched. The CDR3 sequence is CASSFRKAGGSFEQYF. CDR3 DNA sequence: TGTGCCAGCAGCTTCCGAAAAGCGGGAGGCTCGTTTGAGCAGTACTTC.

The CDR3 DNA sequence: TGTGCCAGCAGTGACTCGCCGGTAGATACGCAGTATTTT. This codes for CASSDSPVDTQYF. The genes are TRBV6-4 and TRBJ2-3; no reliable D call. The V gene lost 0 bases and the J gene lost 5 bases, with 6 bases spanning the gap. Germline loops: CDR1 MRHNA, CDR2 SNTAGT. This CDR3 contains 13 residues.

A few counts support this clonotype. This chain joins TRBV4-1 and TRBJ1-4; D is possibly TRBD1 (5 bases). Between the trimmed V and J ends, which lost 3 bases and 5 bases, there was a span of 13 bases. The germline V gene has CDR1 MGHRA and CDR2 YSYEKL. The CDR3 extends over 15 amino acids. For the CDR3, the DNA is TGCGCCAGCAGCCATACTACGGGACGGAATGAAAAACTGTTTTTT. It is translated as CASSHTTGRNEKLFF.